This T cell receptor beta chain originates from a study of blood T cells in healthy people across ages. Study-level results: It was not known whether donors were CMV positive (a possible confounder of expanded clonotype changes).

A sample-barcoded 5' primer and a J-beta primer mix were used in a second PCR of roughly 6 to 11 cycles. TCRdb used MiXCR to reprocess the 5' RACE reads, holding one entry per CDR3 protein. This table has around 990,000 distinct CDR3 sequences, under 40% appearing once. The CDR3 extends over 13 amino acids. With V trimmed by 1 base and J by 3 bases, 2 bases remained unmatched. Germline CDR1 DFQATT, CDR2 SNEGSKA (reference sequence). This clonotype was seen once. The antigen remains undetermined. This TCR derives from a man younger than 35 in good health. The sequencing sample was made of blood. This chain uses TRBV20-1 with TRBJ2-7; 8 nucleotides match TRBD2. The CDR3 nucleotides are TGCAGTGCTAGAGCGACTAGCGACTACGAGCAGTACTTC. Translation gives CSARATSDYEQYF.